The 7 T cell receptor beta chains listed next were all sequenced from one sample in a study of glioma-infiltrating T cells after dendritic cell vaccination. The table came from immunoSEQ multiplex PCR; TCRdb's copy has only in-frame clones and leaves some out. The repertoire holds roughly 100,000 clones, with roughly 81% as singletons. The specimen was blood, collected before dendritic cell vaccination. All receptors come from a human donor with glioblastoma.

This clone was counted a single time. The V call is TRBV6-5, the J call TRBJ2-7; 8 bases are shared with TRBD2. This CDR3 contains 13 residues. Germline V gene data show CDR1 as MNHEY and CDR2 as SVGAGI. Unmatched junction bases numbered 6, after V lost 6 bases and J lost 5 bases. CDR3 residues: CASSLPGGDEQYF. CDR3 nucleotide sequence: TGTGCCAGCAGCCTTCCCGGGGGGGACGAGCAGTACTTC.

V and J are TRBV5-8 and TRBJ1-6, with 11 positions matching TRBD1. The CDR3 spans 15 residues. Germline assignment: CDR1 SGHTS and CDR2 YDEGEE. The V and J ends lost 3 bases and 9 bases, in that order; junction bases with no gene match: 5. This CDR3 is CASSWTGGSISPLHF. In nucleotides, the CDR3 is TGTGCCAGCAGCTGGACAGGGGGCTCTATTTCACCCCTCCACTTT.

The gene calls are TRBV27 and TRBJ2-3; D is uncertain. The V gene's germline CDR1 is MNHEY and CDR2 SMNVEV (reference sequence). Deletions cut 6 bases from V and 6 bases from J, with 13 bases between. The CDR3 consists of 13 residues. CDR3 region: CASSLVSLDTQYF. The CDR3, as DNA: TGTGCCAGCAGCCTTGTCTCACTTGATACGCAGTATTTT.

V is TRBV6-5 and J is TRBJ1-1, with TRBD1 matching 8 bases. CDR1 is MNHEY and CDR2 is SVGAGI in the germline V gene. The CDR3 extends over 14 amino acids. V was clipped by 6 bases and J by 6 bases; unmatched bases: 9. CDR3 nucleotides: TGTGCCAGCAGGCACAGGGGGGCCGAACCTGAAGCTTTCTTT. It encodes CASRHRGAEPEAFF.

On this clone: Its ends do not fully match the called genes, so a read error is possible. The chain is built from TRBV7-7 and TRBJ1-3; TRBD1 aligns across 8 bases. CDR1 and CDR2 (germline): SSHAT, FNYEAQ (reference sequence). This CDR3 comprises 16 residues. As DNA, the CDR3 is TGTGCTAGCAGCCCATCTACAGGGGGATCTGGAAACACCATATATTTT. Amino acids: CASSPSTGGSGNTIYF.

V gene TRBV11-2 combines with J gene TRBJ2-3, with 9 nucleotides matching TRBD2. The J segment lost 0 bases and the V segment lost 5 bases, leaving 9 bases of the junction unmatched. Per the germline V gene, CDR1 is SGHAT and CDR2 is FQNNGV. The CDR3 has 17 amino acids. This CDR3 reads CASSPLIAGASTDTQYF. The CDR3 coding sequence is TGTGCCAGCAGCCCCCTTATAGCGGGGGCCAGCACAGATACGCAGTATTTT. The entire variable domain, with the rest obtained from reference TRBV11-2 and TRBJ2-3, is as follows: EAGVAQSPRYKIIEKRQSVAFWCNPISGHATLYWYQQILGQGPKLLIQFQNNGVVDDSQLPKDRFSAERLKGVDSTLKIQPAKLEDSAVYLCASSPLIAGASTDTQYFGPGTRLTVL.

The rearrangement uses TRBV4-1 and TRBJ1-1; 7 positions match TRBD1. This CDR3 region has 15 residues. Germline lookup yields CDR1 MGHRA and CDR2 YSYEKL. V dropped 3 bases and J dropped 3; count of bases not matched to a gene: 7. Here the CDR3 DNA reads TGCGCCAGCAGCCATTTAAGGGGGCGATACACTGAAGCTTTCTTT. It encodes CASSHLRGRYTEAFF.